This T cell receptor beta chain is from a study of cytomegalovirus exposure and HLA in healthy donors. With regard to this clone: Its antigen is unknown.

The study, taken as a whole, reports: Overall, roughly 170 TCR beta chains were annotated as cytomegalovirus-associated. Exclusion as indistinguishable affected some V segments, including TRBV6-2 and TRBV6-3.

Trimming left V 2 bases short and J 0 bases short, with 14 bases between. This CDR3 is 17 amino acids long. In germline, CDR1 is ENHRY, CDR2 SYGVKD. The study ran its PCR with 60 Vbeta and 13 Jbeta primers. Some clones are missing from TCRdb's copy, which holds only in-frame ones; the method was immunoSEQ multiplex PCR. The profile shows some 110,000 clones, around 80% of them singletons. Material: PBMCs. This clonotype originated in a male donor in good health and CMV-seronegative. The chain couples TRBV10-3 to TRBJ1-5, with D uncertain. CDR3 amino acids: CAISEKADSYSNQPQHF. Written as DNA, the CDR3 is TGTGCCATCAGTGAGAAGGCCGACTCCTATAGCAATCAGCCCCAGCATTTT.